Shown below are 24 T cell receptor beta chains from a single sample sequenced in a study of blood T cell repertoires in COVID-19. Libraries were prepared by immunoSEQ multiplex PCR; TCRdb keeps only in-frame clonotypes and omits some of them. This sample has 150,000 to 200,000 clones; around nine tenths occur once, and the top ten carry less than 0.7%. Sequenced material: peripheral blood. These receptors were taken from a man aged 55 to 69 with COVID-19, enrolled during active disease.

The chain carries TRBV6-5 and TRBJ1-2; possibly TRBD1 for D (6 bases). CDR1 MNHEY and CDR2 SVGAGI come from the germline V gene. With 6 bases removed from V and 7 bases from J, the gap between germline ends came to 15 bases. The CDR3 has 13 residues. The CDR3 region has the DNA TGTGCCAGCAGCGCTTTCGGCAGGGGTGGCTACACCTTC. The encoded protein is CASSAFGRGGYTF.

The chain is built from TRBV19 and TRBJ1-1; D possibly corresponds to TRBD1 (5 bases). Trimming removed 0 bases at V and 10 bases at J, with 21 bases between. CDR3 length: 16 amino acids. Germline assignment: CDR1 LNHDA and CDR2 SQIVND (reference sequence). This chain's CDR3 is CASSIDSGSFGGTAFF. CDR3 bases: TGTGCCAGTAGTATAGATAGTGGGAGCTTCGGGGGGACAGCTTTCTTT. Full variable domain (outside the CDR3, taken from reference TRBV19 and TRBJ1-1): DGGITQSPKYLFRKEGQNVTLSCEQNLNHDAMYWYRQDPGQGLRLIYYSQIVNDFQKGDIAEGYSVSREKKESFPLTVTSAQKNPTAFYLCASSIDSGSFGGTAFFGQGTRLTVV.

This chain links TRBV7-2 with TRBJ2-7; 8 bases agree with TRBD1. The CDR3 has 16 amino acids. V was clipped by 1 base and J by 0 bases; unmatched bases: 5. Germline CDR1 and CDR2: SGHTA and FQGNSA. The CDR3 DNA sequence: TGTGCCAGCAGCTTAGAGACAGGGGTCCGCTCCTACGAGCAGTACTTC. This codes for CASSLETGVRSYEQYF.

The J gene is TRBJ2-1, the V gene TRBV27; 12 bases line up with TRBD1. The CDR3 covers 16 residues. Germline CDR1 reads MNHEY; CDR2 reads SMNVEV (reference sequence). Trimming cost V 8 bases and J 10 bases; bases outside gene matches: 15. In DNA, the CDR3 is TGTGCCAGCCATTCCGCCGGGACAGGGGGCTTGTTGGAGCAGTTCTTC. Translated, it gives CASHSAGTGGLLEQFF.

The chain employs TRBV7-2 and TRBJ2-3; TRBD2 matches 13 bases. Germline V CDR1 and CDR2: SGHTA, FQGNSA. This CDR3 comprises 16 residues. After removal of 5 bases from V and 5 bases from J, the junction contained 7 bases not matched to a gene. The CDR3 spells CASSRTSGGVEDTQYF. The DNA of the CDR3 is TGTGCCAGCAGCCGGACTAGCGGGGGCGTGGAAGATACGCAGTATTTT.

Here the CDR3 reads CASSAQQGTNYGYTF. In DNA, the CDR3 is TGTGCCAGCAGCGCCCAACAGGGTACTAACTATGGCTACACCTTC. The chain is built from TRBV7-8 and TRBJ1-2, with D possibly matching TRBD1 (6 bases). CDR1 and CDR2 (germline): SGHVS, FQNEAQ. There are 15 residues in the CDR3. Trimming took 5 bases from V and 0 from J, leaving 13 bases between them.

The chain is built from TRBV7-8 and TRBJ1-1; D is possibly TRBD1 (6 bases). Trimming stripped 1 base from V and 8 bases from J, with 8 bases between. Germline loops: CDR1 SGHVS, CDR2 FQNEAQ. CDR3 length equals 12 residues. The CDR3 is CASSLGGGEAFF. The CDR3 coding sequence is TGTGCCAGCAGCTTAGGAGGGGGAGAAGCTTTCTTT.

A single count supports this clone. The chain has TRBV5-4 and TRBJ2-1; 11 bases are shared with TRBD1. CDR3 length equals 13 residues. CDR1 SGHNT and CDR2 YYREEE come from the germline V gene (reference sequence). Germline trimming cut 9 bases from V and 6 bases from J; bases unmatched to any gene: 5. CDR3 region: CATGTGGFNEQFF. Written as DNA, the CDR3 is TGTGCCACCGGGACAGGGGGATTCAATGAGCAGTTCTTC.

The chain employs TRBV12-3 or TRBV12-4 and TRBJ1-2, with 7 bases identical to TRBD1. The CDR3 has 13 residues. V shed 8 bases and J 8 bases; nucleotides not matched to a gene: 11. CDR3 nucleotide sequence: TGTGCCAGCGGGAACCGGCAGGGGGTGGGCTACACCTTC. Translated, it gives CASGNRQGVGYTF.

J is TRBJ2-5 and V is TRBV28; 8 bases agree with TRBD1. V lost 5 bases to trimming and J lost 5 bases; unmatched junction nucleotides: 10. From germline, CDR1 is MDHEN and CDR2 SYDVKM. There are 15 residues in the CDR3. The CDR3 loop reads CASSGRQGAYETQYF. In nucleotides, the CDR3 is TGTGCCAGCAGTGGCCGGCAGGGGGCATATGAGACCCAGTACTTC.

This chain links TRBV7-9 with TRBJ1-1; D not certain. Trimming took 2 bases from V and 1 from J, leaving 5 bases between them. The CDR3 runs 13 residues. Germline CDR1 SEHNR, CDR2 FQNEAQ (reference sequence). CDR3 region: CASSLSSNTEAFF. The CDR3 DNA is TGTGCCAGCAGCTTATCGTCGAACACTGAAGCTTTCTTT. The whole variable domain, remainder taken from reference TRBV7-9 and TRBJ1-1, is DTGVSQNPRHKITKRGQNVTFRCDPISEHNRLYWYRQTLGQGPEFLTYFQNEAQLEKSRLLSDRFSAERPKGSFSTLEIQRTEQGDSAMYLCASSLSSNTEAFFGQGTRLTVV.

This chain links TRBV15 with TRBJ1-5; 7 nucleotides line up with TRBD1. Trimming took 4 bases from V and 6 from J; bases not matched to a gene: 9. Germline V CDR1 and CDR2: LNHNV, YYDKDF (reference sequence). The CDR3 is made up of 15 amino acids. CDR3 region: CATSTDRARVQPQHF. The DNA of the CDR3 is TGTGCCACCAGCACAGACAGGGCTAGAGTTCAGCCCCAGCATTTT. Combining the CDR3 with reference TRBV15 and TRBJ1-5 gives the whole variable domain DAMVIQNPRYQVTQFGKPVTLSCSQTLNHNVMYWYQQKSSQAPKLLFHYYDKDFNNEADTPDNFQSRRPNTSFCFLDIRSPGLGDTAMYLCATSTDRARVQPQHFGDGTRLSIL.

CDR3 loop: CSARLALEQYF. CDR3 sequence (DNA): TGCAGTGCTCGACTAGCGCTCGAGCAGTACTTC. The V and J genes are TRBV20-1 and TRBJ2-7; 8 nucleotides line up with TRBD2. From germline, CDR1 is DFQATT and CDR2 SNEGSKA (reference sequence). CDR3 size: 11 residues. V shed 5 bases, J shed 6 bases, and the junction held 3 bases outside the gene matches.

The chain couples TRBV10-3 to TRBJ1-5, with D perhaps matching TRBD1 (6 bases). The CDR3 sequence is 13 residues long. V was trimmed by 4 bases and J by 6 bases, leaving 10 bases between them. Per germline, CDR1 ENHRY and CDR2 SYGVKD. The CDR3 DNA sequence: TGTGCCATCAGTGTGGACAGCCTTCAGCCCCAGCATTTT. Amino acid sequence: CAISVDSLQPQHF.

The chain uses TRBV12-3 or TRBV12-4 and TRBJ2-3, with TRBD2 as a possible D gene (5 bases). There are 13 residues in the CDR3. The DNA of the CDR3 is TGTGCTGTCCGAGGAGGTAGCACAGATACGCAGTATTTT. It encodes CAVRGGSTDTQYF.

This chain links TRBV7-3 with TRBJ1-5, with D perhaps matching TRBD1 (6 bases). Germline-derived CDR1 and CDR2 are SGHTA and FQGTGA. The CDR3 extends over 13 amino acids. Trimming pared 2 bases from V and 4 bases from J, leaving 6 bases between. CDR3 nucleotides: TGTGCCAGCAGCTTAGACAGGAATCAGCCCCAGCATTTT. Translating it yields CASSLDRNQPQHF.

The V and J genes are TRBV5-4 and TRBJ2-3; D is unresolved. With 5 bases removed from V and 2 bases from J, the gap between germline ends came to 12 bases. The CDR3 has 14 residues. Germline assignment: CDR1 SGHNT and CDR2 YYREEE (reference sequence). The CDR3 here is CASSYRGFTDTQYF. The CDR3 DNA sequence: TGTGCCAGCAGTTACCGCGGATTCACAGATACGCAGTATTTT.

J is TRBJ2-5 and V is TRBV14; D is unclear. The germline CDR1 and CDR2 sequences are SGHDN and FVKESK. This CDR3 contains 14 residues. The ends were cut back, 0 bases at V and 9 bases at J, with 14 bases in the middle. This CDR3 is CASSQDGLVRSQYF. The CDR3 bases are TGTGCCAGCAGCCAAGATGGGCTTGTGAGATCCCAGTACTTC.

CDR3 DNA: TGTGCCAGCAGGGTGGAGGGTCACACTGAAGCTTTCTTT. Protein product: CASRVEGHTEAFF. The J gene is TRBJ1-1, the V gene TRBV12-3 or TRBV12-4; no clear D gene. There are 13 residues in the CDR3. V lost 6 bases and J 3 bases, leaving 11 bases between the germline ends.

The rearrangement uses TRBV24-1 and TRBJ2-7, with TRBD1 matching 7 bases. The CDR3 is 15 residues long. The ends lost 4 bases at V and 2 bases at J; junction bases unmatched: 7. The germline V gene encodes CDR1 KGHDR and CDR2 SFDVKD. CDR3 nucleotide sequence: TGTGCCACCAGTGACTCCGGGACAGCCGCCTACGAGCAGTACTTC. Translated: CATSDSGTAAYEQYF.

The rearrangement links TRBV28 to TRBJ1-4; D unclear. V was shortened by 6 bases and J by 5 bases, with 7 bases between the two germline ends. From germline, CDR1 is MDHEN and CDR2 SYDVKM. CDR3 size: 12 residues. The CDR3 region is CASRPLNEKLFF. DNA of the CDR3: TGTGCCAGCAGGCCACTCAATGAAAAACTGTTTTTT.

This sequence joins TRBV9 and TRBJ1-4, with 9 positions matching TRBD1. The CDR3 has 16 residues. Germline assignment: CDR1 SGDLS and CDR2 YYNGEE. V lost 0 bases and J lost 8; bases outside the gene matches: 8. CDR3 coding DNA: TGTGCCAGCAGCGTAGCCCCGACAGGGGGGGGAGAAAAACTGTTTTTT. This sequence encodes CASSVAPTGGGEKLFF.

V gene TRBV2 combines with J gene TRBJ1-1; TRBD1 matches at 10 bases. The J segment lost 4 bases and the V segment lost 7 bases, leaving 3 bases of the junction unmatched. The CDR3 spans 13 residues. Germline loops: CDR1 SNHLY, CDR2 FYNNEI. CDR3 nucleotide sequence: TGTGCCAGCATGGGACAGGGGCGCACTGAAGCTTTCTTT. Translating gives CASMGQGRTEAFF.

The rearrangement links TRBV3-1 (or the pseudogene TRBV3-2) to TRBJ2-7, with 7 bases lining up with TRBD2. Germline trimming cut 7 bases from V and 0 bases from J; bases unmatched to any gene: 3. The germline V gene encodes CDR1 LGHDT and CDR2 YNNKEL (reference sequence). The CDR3 runs 13 residues. CDR3 sequence reads: CASTQRGSYEQYF. CDR3 coding DNA: TGTGCCAGCACCCAGCGGGGCTCCTACGAGCAGTACTTC.